The subject of this entry is one T cell receptor beta chain. CDR3 size: 18 residues. V lost 1 base, J lost 0 bases, and 8 bases stayed unmatched. CDR1 and CDR2 from the germline V gene are LNHDA and SQIVND (reference sequence). This sample is part of a study of technical replicates of blood from several donors. The repertoire was sequenced with immunoSEQ multiplex PCR; TCRdb's copy has only in-frame clones and lacks some. The profile shows 98,000 or so clones, about 95% of them singletons. The V call is TRBV19, the J call TRBJ1-3, with TRBD1 matching over 8 bases. The sequenced sample consisted of T cells isolated from PBMCs. The sequence derives from a human donor in good health. The CDR3 DNA sequence: TGTGCCAGTAGTATAGTAAGGCCAGGGGGCTACTCTGGAAACACCATATATTTT. As protein: CASSIVRPGGYSGNTIYF.